These 16 T cell receptor beta chains originate from one sample sequenced in a study of OX40 agonist ivuxolimab in advanced cancers. The protocol was immunoSEQ multiplex PCR, while the TCRdb copy is restricted to in-frame clones and leaves out a portion. The table lists about 64,000 clones, more than 80% of them singletons. The sequenced sample was CD4+ or CD8+ T cells sorted from blood, obtained in a trial of the OX40 agonist ivuxolimab. All receptors derive from an adult with an advanced solid tumor such as melanoma, head and neck, liver or kidney cancer.

The chain joins TRBV6-4 to TRBJ2-5; 12 bases align to TRBD2. TRBJ2-7 explains the end of the DNA better; the J call may be wrong. In germline, CDR1 is MRHNA, CDR2 SNTAGT. This CDR3 spans 16 amino acids. CDR3 nucleotides: TGTGCCAGCAGTGTACTAGCGGGGGGAGCCCCCCACGAGCAGTACTTC. It specifies CASSVLAGGAPHEQYF.

The table lists this clone with a count of one. The chain has TRBV28 and TRBJ2-3; D not certain. The germline V gene encodes CDR1 MDHEN and CDR2 SYDVKM. The length of the CDR3 is 14 residues. V was shortened by 2 bases and J by 4 bases, with 10 bases between the two germline ends. The CDR3 bases are TGTGCCAGCAGTTTAATGGGCGAGGCAGATACGCAGTATTTT. This encodes CASSLMGEADTQYF.

The chain combines TRBV30 with TRBJ1-1; D is unresolved. Germline-derived CDR1 and CDR2 are GTSNPN and SVGIG (reference sequence). V was pared by 5 bases and J by 0 bases, with 13 bases between. The CDR3 has 14 amino acids. This CDR3 reads CAWVPGLLNTEAFF. The DNA for the CDR3 is TGTGCCTGGGTCCCTGGGCTACTGAACACTGAAGCTTTCTTT.

The V gene is TRBV29-1, the J gene TRBJ2-2; TRBD2 aligns across 9 bases. With V trimmed by 5 bases and J by 2 bases, 12 bases remained unmatched. CDR3 length: 17 residues. Per the germline V gene, CDR1 is SQVTM and CDR2 is ANQGSEA. The CDR3 region has the DNA TGCAGCGTTCCAATTGCCCCTAGCGGGATTAACACCGGGGAGCTGTTTTTT. Protein sequence: CSVPIAPSGINTGELFF.

The V and J genes are TRBV9 and TRBJ2-5, with no clear D. The germline gives CDR1 SGDLS, CDR2 YYNGEE. The V end was cut by 0 bases, the J end by 5 bases, with 14 bases between. This CDR3 is built from 15 residues. CDR3 residues: CASSVAPESDETQYF. In nucleotides, the CDR3 is TGTGCCAGCAGCGTAGCCCCGGAATCAGATGAGACCCAGTACTTC.

The chain is built from TRBV28 and TRBJ2-2; TRBD1 matches 7 bases. The CDR3 is 15 residues long. CDR1 is MDHEN and CDR2 is SYDVKM in the germline V gene. Unmatched junction bases numbered 4, after V lost 6 bases and J lost 0 bases. DNA for the CDR3: TGTGCCAGCAGCGGACAGGCCGCGAACACCGGGGAGCTGTTTTTT. Its protein is CASSGQAANTGELFF.

The chain couples TRBV27 to TRBJ2-7, with 9 positions matching TRBD1. The V and J ends lost 0 bases and 4 bases, in that order; junction bases with no gene match: 4. This CDR3 is 15 amino acids long. Looked up from germline, CDR1 is MNHEY and CDR2 is SMNVEV (reference sequence). This CDR3 is CASSLSAGQGYEQYF. CDR3 sequence (DNA): TGTGCCAGCAGTTTATCCGCGGGACAGGGATACGAGCAGTACTTC.

The rearrangement links TRBV5-6 to TRBJ2-6; 9 positions agree with TRBD1. The V segment lost 4 bases and the J segment 0 bases; nucleotides outside the gene matches: 8. Germline V gene data show CDR1 as SGHDT and CDR2 as YYEEEE. This CDR3 has 18 residues. The chain's CDR3 is CASSPVGTGTSGANVLTF. The CDR3, as DNA: TGTGCCAGCAGCCCCGTCGGGACAGGGACCTCTGGGGCCAACGTCCTGACTTTC.

A word on this clone: Other DNA sequences within the sample encode an identical CDR3. The chain links TRBV28 to TRBJ2-6, with D perhaps assigned TRBD1 or TRBD2 (5 bases each). Germline V lookup: CDR1 MDHEN, CDR2 SYDVKM. The CDR3 loop spans 16 amino acids. V was trimmed by 4 bases and J by 0 bases, leaving 10 bases between them. CDR3 amino acids: CASSSGTASGANVLTF. CDR3 sequence (DNA): TGTGCCAGCAGTTCCGGGACGGCCTCTGGGGCCAACGTCCTGACTTTC.

This clone was observed once. CDR3 protein: CASSLGGGKNYEQYF. CDR3 DNA: TGCGCCAGCAGCTTGGGCGGGGGGAAAAACTACGAGCAGTACTTC. V is TRBV5-1 and J is TRBJ2-7, with 8 bases aligning to TRBD2. Trimming cost V 0 bases and J 3 bases; bases outside gene matches: 5. CDR1 and CDR2 (germline): SGHRS, YFSETQ. The CDR3 runs 15 residues.

The chain joins TRBV5-4 to TRBJ2-3, with 10 bases matching TRBD1. The CDR3 contains 16 residues. Germline V gene data show CDR1 as SGHNT and CDR2 as YYREEE (reference sequence). Trimming removed 3 bases from V and 4 bases from J; junction bases left unmatched: 8. The chain's CDR3 is CASSSYRDRGADTQYF. The CDR3 DNA reads as TGTGCCAGCAGCTCTTACCGGGACAGGGGTGCAGATACGCAGTATTTT.

The gene calls are TRBV6-5 and TRBJ2-3; D is perhaps TRBD1 (5 bases). V lost 6 bases and J 2 bases, leaving 12 bases between the germline ends. CDR1 MNHEY and CDR2 SVGAGI come from the germline V gene. This CDR3 is built from 14 residues. DNA for the CDR3: TGTGCCAGCAGACCCGACAGCCACACAGATACGCAGTATTTT. Its protein is CASRPDSHTDTQYF.

J is TRBJ1-1 and V is TRBV19; no clear D. V shed 3 bases and J shed 0 bases, with 11 bases lying between them. This CDR3 has 15 amino acids. CDR1 and CDR2 (germline): LNHDA, SQIVND (reference sequence). The chain's CDR3 is CASSISGSLNTEAFF. The CDR3 region has the DNA TGTGCCAGTAGTATTTCGGGCAGCTTGAACACTGAAGCTTTCTTT. The full variable domain, in which reference TRBV19 and TRBJ1-1 provide the parts outside the CDR3, is DGGITQSPKYLFRKEGQNVTLSCEQNLNHDAMYWYRQDPGQGLRLIYYSQIVNDFQKGDIAEGYSVSREKKESFPLTVTSAQKNPTAFYLCASSISGSLNTEAFFGQGTRLTVV.

CDR3 DNA sequence: TGCGCCAGCAGCTTGAACCGACAGGGAACTAATGAAAAACTGTTTTTT. It specifies CASSLNRQGTNEKLFF. This rearrangement joins TRBV5-1 to TRBJ1-4; 7 bases map to TRBD1. This CDR3 contains 16 residues. Germline CDR1 SGHRS, CDR2 YFSETQ. After removal of 1 base from V and 1 base from J, the junction contained 4 bases not matched to a gene.

This clone was observed once. The rearrangement uses TRBV18 and TRBJ2-3; 9 bases line up with TRBD1. With 2 bases clipped from V and 5 bases from J, the junction kept 2 bases outside the gene matches. The germline gives CDR1 KGHSH, CDR2 LQKENI. The CDR3 totals 14 residues. The CDR3 spells CASSPETGGDTQYF. Written as DNA, the CDR3 is TGTGCCAGCTCACCAGAGACAGGGGGAGATACGCAGTATTTT.

The chain links TRBV19 to TRBJ2-7; possible D gene TRBD1, 6 bases. This CDR3 contains 15 residues. V dropped 2 bases and J dropped 7 bases, with 18 bases sitting between them. Germline CDR1 is LNHDA and CDR2 is SQIVND (reference sequence). The CDR3 nucleotides are TGTGCCAGTAGTATACAGGGGACACGACGGGGAGAGCAGTACTTC. This translates into CASSIQGTRRGEQYF.